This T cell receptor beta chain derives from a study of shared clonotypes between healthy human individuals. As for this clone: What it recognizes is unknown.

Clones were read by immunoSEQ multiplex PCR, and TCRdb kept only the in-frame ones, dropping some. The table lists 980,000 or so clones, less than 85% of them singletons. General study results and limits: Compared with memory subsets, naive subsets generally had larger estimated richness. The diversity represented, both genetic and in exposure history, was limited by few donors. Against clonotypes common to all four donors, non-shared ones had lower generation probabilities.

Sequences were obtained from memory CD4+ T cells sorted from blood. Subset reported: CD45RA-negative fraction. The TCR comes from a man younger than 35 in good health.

The CDR3 spells CASWDRGHGKDSPLHF. The CDR3 nucleotides are TGTGCCAGCTGGGACAGGGGTCACGGGAAGGATTCACCCCTCCACTTT. The V call is TRBV28, the J call TRBJ1-6, with 10 bases identical to TRBD1. The CDR3 is made up of 16 amino acids. J lost 8 bases, V lost 8 bases, and 12 bases had no gene match. CDR1 MDHEN and CDR2 SYDVKM come from the germline V gene.